In its sample, the clone carrying this TCR beta chain was seen a few times. Its matching antigen is unknown. This entry belongs to a study of beta chain features in type 1 diabetes. Trimming removed 6 bases from V and 0 bases from J, with 17 bases in between. Germline V CDR1 and CDR2: SGHAT, FQNNGV. The CDR3 is made up of 16 amino acids. Expressed TCRB transcripts were sequenced, since all the RNA that had been isolated was reverse transcribed. Here immunoSEQ multiplex PCR was the method, and the copy in TCRdb shows in-frame clones only, minus some. There are a few hundred thousand clones in the sample; roughly 13% occur only once, and roughly 0.016% lies in the top ten. Researchers reported sorting CD4+ naive, central memory, regulatory and stem cell-like memory cells via CD45RO/CCR7/CD25/CD127/CD95/CD27. Study results and limitations: A moderate, significant TCRB CDR3 shortening appeared in type 1 diabetes across four CD4+ subsets. Among patients, naive, central memory and Treg TCRB repertoires appeared more similar than among healthy donors. Fewer junction insertions and more nucleotide deletions appeared in type 1 diabetes patients.

This TCR was recovered from a woman aged 18 to 35 with type 1 diabetes. Sequenced input: naive CD4+ T cells from blood. The chain recombines TRBV11-2 with TRBJ2-5; TRBD2 is a possible D gene (6 bases). The CDR3 coding sequence is TGTGCCAGCAGGTTCATTAGCGGCTCGTACCAAGAGACCCAGTACTTC. The encoded protein is CASRFISGSYQETQYF.